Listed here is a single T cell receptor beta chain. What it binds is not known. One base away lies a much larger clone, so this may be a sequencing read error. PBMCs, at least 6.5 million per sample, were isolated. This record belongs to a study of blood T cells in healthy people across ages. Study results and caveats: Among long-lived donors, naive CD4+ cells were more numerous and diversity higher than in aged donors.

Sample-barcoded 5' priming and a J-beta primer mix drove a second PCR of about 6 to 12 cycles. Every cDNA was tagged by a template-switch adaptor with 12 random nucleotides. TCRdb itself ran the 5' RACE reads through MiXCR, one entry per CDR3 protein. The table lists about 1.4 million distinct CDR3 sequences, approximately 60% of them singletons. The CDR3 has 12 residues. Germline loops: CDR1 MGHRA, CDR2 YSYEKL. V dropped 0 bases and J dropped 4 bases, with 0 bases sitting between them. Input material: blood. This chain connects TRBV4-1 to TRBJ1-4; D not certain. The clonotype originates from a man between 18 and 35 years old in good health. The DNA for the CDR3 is TGCGCCAGCAGCCAAGATAATGAAAAACTGTTTTTT. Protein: CASSQDNEKLFF.